This T cell receptor beta chain was recorded in a study of CD8 T cells in ankylosing spondylitis. A few counts support this clonotype. Its antigen is as yet unknown. Scientists made TCR beta libraries using quantitative 5'-RACE with molecular barcodes. TCRdb independently ran MiXCR on the 5' RACE reads; one entry per CDR3 protein. This sample has some 800,000 distinct CDR3 sequences; 10% to 15% occur once, and the top ten carry 0.45% to 0.6%. CDR1 DFQATT and CDR2 SNEGSKA come from the germline V gene (reference sequence). The CDR3 totals 13 residues. General study results and limits: Reportedly, disease-linked clones are significantly enriched in ankylosing spondylitis patients' matched synovial fluid. Relatively rare in peripheral blood, disease-linked clones were also CD8+. There was a TCR beta motif, made of roughly eight highly homologous variants, that appeared characteristic of ankylosing spondylitis blood.

The TCR was taken from a male donor with ankylosing spondylitis. This chain connects TRBV20-1 to TRBJ1-4; possible D gene TRBD1, 5 bases. Sequenced material: blood, either unsorted or a sorted T cell fraction (not recorded which). In nucleotides, the CDR3 is TGCGGGGCATTAGACCAGTTGGGCGAAAAACTGTTTTTT. It specifies CGALDQLGEKLFF.